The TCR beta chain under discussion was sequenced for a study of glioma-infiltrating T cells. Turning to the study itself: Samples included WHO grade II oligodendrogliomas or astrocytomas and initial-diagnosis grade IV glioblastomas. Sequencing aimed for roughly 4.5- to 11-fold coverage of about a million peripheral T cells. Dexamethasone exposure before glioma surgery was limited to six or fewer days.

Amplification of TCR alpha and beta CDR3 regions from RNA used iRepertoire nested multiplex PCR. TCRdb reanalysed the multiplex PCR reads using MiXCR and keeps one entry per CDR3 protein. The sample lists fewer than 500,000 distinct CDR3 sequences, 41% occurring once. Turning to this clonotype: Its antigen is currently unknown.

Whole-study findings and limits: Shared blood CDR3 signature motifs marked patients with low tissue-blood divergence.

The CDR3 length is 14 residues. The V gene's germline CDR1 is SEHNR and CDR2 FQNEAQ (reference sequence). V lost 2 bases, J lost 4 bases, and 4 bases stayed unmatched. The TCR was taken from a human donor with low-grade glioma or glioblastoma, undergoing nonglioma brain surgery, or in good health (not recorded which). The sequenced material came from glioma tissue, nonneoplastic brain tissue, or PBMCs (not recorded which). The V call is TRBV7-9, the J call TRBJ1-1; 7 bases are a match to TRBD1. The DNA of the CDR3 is TGTGCCAGCAGCTTAACAGGGGAGGTCACTGAAGCTTTCTTT. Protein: CASSLTGEVTEAFF.